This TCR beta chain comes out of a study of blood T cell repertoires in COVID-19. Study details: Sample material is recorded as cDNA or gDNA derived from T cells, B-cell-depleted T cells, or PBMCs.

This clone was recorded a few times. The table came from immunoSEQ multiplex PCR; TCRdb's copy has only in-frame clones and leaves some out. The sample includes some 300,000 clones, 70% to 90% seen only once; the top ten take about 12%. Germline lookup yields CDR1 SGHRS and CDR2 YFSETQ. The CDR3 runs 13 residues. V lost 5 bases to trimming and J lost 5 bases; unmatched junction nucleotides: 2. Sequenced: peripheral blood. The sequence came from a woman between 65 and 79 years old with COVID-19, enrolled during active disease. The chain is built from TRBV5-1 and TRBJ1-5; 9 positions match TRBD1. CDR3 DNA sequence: TGCGCCAGCAGTAGGGACAGGGATCAGCCCCAGCATTTT. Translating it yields CASSRDRDQPQHF.